Presented here are 8 T cell receptor beta chains from one specimen sequenced in a study of OX40 agonist ivuxolimab in advanced cancers. TCRdb's table, derived via immunoSEQ multiplex PCR, lists solely in-frame clones and lacks some. The profile shows some 65,000 clones, roughly 80% of them singletons. Sequencing was performed on CD4+ or CD8+ T cells sorted from blood, taken in a trial of the OX40 agonist ivuxolimab. These receptors all stem from an adult with an advanced solid tumor such as melanoma, head and neck, liver or kidney cancer.

This clone showed up just a few times. CDR3 residues: CASSLGLAARETQYF. DNA for the CDR3: TGTGCCAGCAGCTTAGGACTAGCGGCGAGAGAGACCCAGTACTTC. This chain links TRBV7-9 with TRBJ2-5; 9 bases match TRBD2. Germline lookup yields CDR1 SEHNR and CDR2 FQNEAQ (reference sequence). The CDR3 runs to 15 residues. V shed 1 base and J 4 bases; nucleotides not matched to a gene: 4.

The chain combines TRBV10-3 with TRBJ2-7, with 9 positions matching TRBD1. V trimming: 6 bases; J trimming: 0 bases; junction bases outside the gene matches: 3. CDR3 length: 14 residues. Germline CDR1 is ENHRY and CDR2 is SYGVKD. CDR3 nucleotides: TGTGCCATCAGGAGACAGGGGGACTCCTACGAGCAGTACTTC. Its protein is CAIRRQGDSYEQYF.

V is TRBV2 and J is TRBJ1-2; possible D gene TRBD1, 5 bases. Deletions cut 2 bases from V and 5 bases from J, with 15 bases between. The CDR3 sequence is 15 residues long. Germline V gene sequence: CDR1 SNHLY, CDR2 FYNNEI. The CDR3 coding sequence is TGTGCCAGCAGTGAACGGTCGGGGGAGAATTATGGCTACACCTTC. Encoded protein: CASSERSGENYGYTF.

The rearrangement links TRBV30 to TRBJ2-5, with 9 bases identical to TRBD2. This CDR3 is built from 16 residues. The trim removed 0 bases at V and 1 base at J, leaving 6 bases unmatched. From germline, CDR1 is GTSNPN and CDR2 SVGIG (reference sequence). CDR3 in DNA: TGTGCCTGGAGTGTGGGGATAGCGGGAGTCCAAGAGACCCAGTACTTC. This sequence encodes CAWSVGIAGVQETQYF.

V and J are TRBV5-1 and TRBJ2-1; D call uncertain. This CDR3 contains 14 residues. Germline assignment: CDR1 SGHRS and CDR2 YFSETQ. Deletions cut 5 bases from V and 8 bases from J, with 17 bases between. This CDR3 reads CASSLTSSHDEQFF. In nucleotides, the CDR3 is TGCGCCAGCAGTTTGACTTCTTCCCACGATGAGCAGTTCTTC.

This clone occurred once. J is TRBJ2-2 and V is TRBV5-6, with D tentatively TRBD2 (5 bases). Trimming cost V 0 bases and J 6 bases, with 9 bases left between them. CDR1 is SGHDT, CDR2 YYEEEE, per germline. The CDR3 has 14 residues. The CDR3 here is CASSLDAGAGELFF. In DNA, the CDR3 is TGTGCCAGCAGCTTGGACGCGGGTGCCGGGGAGCTGTTTTTT.

The CDR3 loop is CASSRRLAGDLYEQYF. CDR3 coding DNA: TGCGCCAGCAGCCGCCGACTAGCGGGGGACCTCTACGAGCAGTACTTC. The V gene is TRBV5-1, the J gene TRBJ2-7; 12 bases match TRBD2. The junction had 8 bases not matched to a gene; V was cut back by 4 bases and J by 3 bases. The CDR3 is 16 amino acids. CDR1 SGHRS and CDR2 YFSETQ come from the germline V gene.

The chain combines TRBV7-9 with TRBJ2-3; either TRBD1 or TRBD2 may supply D (6 bases each). V was trimmed by 7 bases and J by 6 bases, leaving 14 bases between them. This CDR3 comprises 13 residues. The germline gives CDR1 SEHNR, CDR2 FQNEAQ (reference sequence). As DNA, the CDR3 is TGTGCCAGCAAGGGGGACTCTAAGGATACGCAGTATTTT. Translated: CASKGDSKDTQYF.